A selection of T cell receptor beta chains follows, all from one sample in a study of memory CD4+ T cells and cytomegalovirus serostatus. Generated by immunoSEQ multiplex PCR, the TCRdb table keeps only in-frame clones and is missing some. The sample records about 61,000 clones, 82% being singletons. The sequenced sample consisted of memory CD4+ T cells from blood. These receptor sequences come from an adult in good health and CMV-seronegative. Both conserved end residues are part of each CDR3. A D gene is named only where the DNA matches it firmly. Size is omitted from some rows. Given values are once, few, many or a class for expanded clones.

V gene,clone size,D gene,J gene,CDR3 protein,CDR3 DNA
TRBV5-1,.,.,TRBJ1-1,CASSLRGTLNTEAFF,TGCGCCAGCAGCTTACGGGGGACCCTGAACACTGAAGCTTTCTTT
TRBV9,.,.,TRBJ1-1,CASSVVGGVGRPTEAFF,TGTGCCAGCAGCGTAGTAGGGGGGGTAGGAAGACCCACTGAAGCTTTCTTT
TRBV16,.,TRBD1,TRBJ2-1,CASSQLIGRGQGAYNEQFF,TGTGCCAGCAGCCAGTTGATTGGTCGGGGACAGGGGGCCTACAATGAGCAGTTCTTC
TRBV30,.,.,TRBJ1-5,CAWSWDGNQPQHF,TGTGCCTGGAGTTGGGACGGCAATCAGCCCCAGCATTTT
TRBV2,.,TRBD1,TRBJ2-7,CASSLGQGGSYEQYF,TGTGCCAGCAGTCTCGGACAGGGGGGGAGCTACGAGCAGTACTTC
TRBV14,.,.,TRBJ2-7,CASSQGREQYF,TGTGCCAGCAGCCAAGGGAGAGAGCAGTACTTC
TRBV5-1,.,TRBD2,TRBJ2-7,CASSPGLAGGPSEQYF,TGCGCCAGCAGCCCGGGACTAGCGGGAGGGCCCTCCGAGCAGTACTTC
TRBV28,.,TRBD2,TRBJ2-7,CASSSPRTSGRGRYEQYF,TGTGCCAGCAGTTCGCCGAGAACTAGCGGGAGGGGAAGGTACGAGCAGTACTTC
TRBV18,.,TRBD1,TRBJ1-1,CASSPRQGAPGTEAFF,TGTGCCAGCTCACCACGACAGGGGGCGCCGGGCACTGAAGCTTTCTTT
TRBV25-1,.,TRBD1,TRBJ2-7,CASTGTGTYEQYF,TGTGCCAGCACTGGGACAGGGACCTACGAGCAGTACTTC
TRBV30,.,TRBD1,TRBJ1-4,CAWSPGQGLTNEKLFF,TGTGCCTGGAGTCCGGGACAGGGTTTAACTAATGAAAAACTGTTTTTT
TRBV6-1,.,.,TRBJ1-1,CASSRELDTEAFF,TGTGCCAGCAGTCGGGAATTGGACACTGAAGCTTTCTTT
TRBV19,.,.,TRBJ2-7,CASSIGRNRDEQYF,TGTGCCAGTAGTATCGGACGGAACCGAGACGAGCAGTACTTC
TRBV28,once,.,TRBJ2-1,CASSGTGLGKNEQFF,TGTGCCAGCAGCGGCACAGGGTTGGGGAAAAATGAGCAGTTCTTC
TRBV20-1,.,.,TRBJ2-7,CSAQKGEQYF,TGCAGTGCCCAGAAGGGGGAGCAGTACTTC
TRBV5-4,.,TRBD1,TRBJ2-1,CASSLAGGRGNEQFF,TGTGCCAGCAGCTTGGCAGGGGGCCGGGGCAATGAGCAGTTCTTC
TRBV7-9,.,.,TRBJ1-2,CASSLQGTSGYTF,TGTGCCAGCAGCCTGCAAGGTACGAGTGGCTACACCTTC
TRBV27,.,.,TRBJ1-6,CASSANRVTYNSPLHF,TGTGCCAGCAGCGCGAACAGGGTAACCTATAATTCACCCCTCCACTTT
TRBV19,.,.,TRBJ2-7,CASSIRGDRRQYYEQYF,TGTGCCAGTAGTATAAGAGGGGACCGGAGACAATACTACGAGCAGTACTTC
TRBV5-1,once,.,TRBJ2-1,CASSLEQNEQFF,TGCGCCAGCAGCTTGGAGCAAAATGAGCAGTTCTTC
TRBV5-6,.,.,TRBJ2-1,CASSLGPTRIGEQFF,TGTGCCAGCAGCTTGGGACCGACTAGGATCGGTGAGCAGTTCTTC
TRBV19,.,TRBD1,TRBJ2-3,CASRQGAGDTQYF,TGTGCCAGTAGACAGGGGGCGGGGGATACGCAGTATTTT
TRBV7-8,.,.,TRBJ1-1,CASSLVYKGGTEAFF,TGTGCCAGCAGCTTAGTTTATAAAGGAGGGACTGAAGCTTTCTTT
TRBV28,.,.,TRBJ2-7,CASMGFGRTYEQYF,TGTGCCAGCATGGGTTTCGGCCGAACCTACGAGCAGTACTTC
TRBV7-8,.,.,TRBJ2-1,CASSLANLGGRGEQFF,TGTGCCAGCAGCTTAGCGAACTTGGGGGGGCGAGGTGAGCAGTTCTTC
TRBV30,.,.,TRBJ2-4,CALRGLPGENIQYF,TGTGCCCTACGGGGCCTTCCTGGGGAAAACATTCAGTACTTC
TRBV7-6,.,.,TRBJ2-7,CASSLLNEQYF,TGTGCCAGCAGCTTATTGAACGAGCAGTACTTC
TRBV28,.,.,TRBJ1-2,CASSLSQGESYTF,TGTGCCAGCAGTTTGTCGCAGGGAGAGAGCTACACCTTC
TRBV7-2,.,.,TRBJ1-5,CASSFGQHSNQPQHF,TGTGCCAGCAGCTTCGGGCAGCATAGCAATCAGCCCCAGCATTTT
TRBV7-6,once,.,TRBJ2-1,CASSLGRDWGYNEQFF,TGTGCCAGCAGCTTAGGCCGGGACTGGGGGTACAATGAGCAGTTCTTC
TRBV4-1,.,TRBD2,TRBJ2-7,CASSQESARGAYEQYF,TGCGCCAGCAGCCAAGAATCTGCGCGGGGGGCCTACGAGCAGTACTTC
TRBV9,few,.,TRBJ1-5,CASSVGQYQPQHF,TGTGCCAGCAGCGTAGGGCAATATCAGCCCCAGCATTTT
TRBV7-3,.,TRBD2,TRBJ2-3,CASSRGASGRGGDTQYF,TGTGCCAGCAGCCGGGGGGCTAGCGGGAGAGGGGGAGATACGCAGTATTTT
TRBV5-1,.,.,TRBJ1-1,CASTLEGTMNTEAFF,TGCGCCAGCACCTTAGAGGGGACCATGAACACTGAAGCTTTCTTT
TRBV5-5,.,.,TRBJ1-2,CASSLATPADGYTF,TGTGCCAGCAGCTTGGCGACCCCAGCAGATGGCTACACCTTC
TRBV6-6,few,.,TRBJ2-5,CASSLPPKETQYF,TGTGCCAGCAGCCTCCCACCTAAAGAGACCCAGTACTTC
TRBV7-9,.,TRBD1,TRBJ1-2,CASSPGQGTPNYGYTF,TGTGCCAGCAGCCCGGGACAGGGCACTCCTAACTATGGCTACACCTTC
TRBV5-6,.,TRBD2,TRBJ2-3,CASSYRPGGSTDTQYF,TGTGCCAGCAGCTACCGTCCGGGGGGAAGCACAGATACGCAGTATTTT
TRBV19,.,.,TRBJ2-3,CASSISSGTDTQYF,TGTGCCAGTAGTATCAGTAGCGGCACAGATACGCAGTATTTT
TRBV6-5,.,.,TRBJ2-6,CASTSGANVLTF,TGTGCCAGCACCTCTGGGGCCAACGTCCTGACTTTC
TRBV5-1,.,.,TRBJ2-3,CASSLRGTKTDTQYF,TGCGCCAGCAGCTTGCGGGGTACAAAGACAGATACGCAGTATTTT
TRBV7-6,.,TRBD2,TRBJ2-7,CASSGGVAGAYEQYF,TGTGCCAGCAGCGGAGGGGTAGCGGGGGCCTACGAGCAGTACTTC
TRBV19,.,TRBD2,TRBJ2-5,CASSTGRGETQYF,TGTGCCAGTAGTACCGGGCGGGGGGAGACCCAGTACTTC
TRBV4-1,few,.,TRBJ1-1,CASSLQKRQGKTNTEAFF,TGCGCCAGCAGCCTTCAGAAGAGGCAGGGGAAAACGAACACTGAAGCTTTCTTT
TRBV7-2,.,.,TRBJ1-1,CASSHTDSGRNTEAFF,TGTGCCAGCAGCCATACCGACAGTGGGAGGAACACTGAAGCTTTCTTT
TRBV15,few,.,TRBJ1-3,CATSRAAGNTIYF,TGTGCCACCAGCAGGGCGGCTGGAAACACCATATATTTT
TRBV2,.,TRBD2,TRBJ2-5,CASITSGREETQYF,TGTGCCAGCATTACTAGCGGGAGGGAAGAGACCCAGTACTTC
TRBV10-3,once,TRBD2,TRBJ2-2,CAISAKLAGGQEANTGELFF,TGTGCCATCAGTGCGAAACTAGCGGGAGGGCAAGAGGCGAACACCGGGGAGCTGTTTTTT
TRBV7-9,once,.,TRBJ2-2,CASSEGANTGELFF,TGTGCCAGCAGCGAGGGGGCGAACACCGGGGAGCTGTTTTTT
TRBV11-2,once,.,TRBJ1-2,CASSLVYRINGYTF,TGTGCCAGCAGCTTAGTGTACAGGATTAACGGCTACACCTTC